A single sample is the source of the 5 T cell receptor beta chains below, sequenced in a study of blood T cell repertoires in COVID-19 (TCRdb year 2020). The library was prepared using the immunoSEQ multiplex PCR assay. In its TCRdb copy, this immuneACCESS table keeps in-frame sequences only and misses some clones. Where compared with another copy, unresolved V genes explain less than half of these, and the others have no known cause. This sample lists 160,000 or so clones; roughly 90% were detected once. The ten largest clones capture 15% to 20% of the sample. Sequencing was carried out using peripheral blood. Receptor source: a man in his sixties with active or convalescent COVID-19.

The CDR3 coding sequence is TGTGCCAGTAACCACAGGGACGGGAACTATGGCTACACCTTC. Amino acids: CASNHRDGNYGYTF. The chain is built from TRBV19 and TRBJ1-2, with D possibly TRBD1 on 6 matching bases. Germline CDR1 reads LNHDA; CDR2 reads SQIVND (reference sequence). This CDR3 is built from 14 residues. With 7 bases removed from V and 2 bases from J, the gap between germline ends came to 14 bases.

The chain is built from TRBV27 and TRBJ2-7, with TRBD1 matching 12 bases. Germline trimming cut 10 bases from V and 6 bases from J; bases unmatched to any gene: 19. The CDR3 length is 17 residues. Germline CDR1 reads MNHEY; CDR2 reads SMNVEV (reference sequence). CDR3 loop: CATSPGQGAYGTSEQYF. The DNA for the CDR3 is TGTGCCACCTCACCGGGACAGGGGGCTTACGGTACGTCCGAGCAGTACTTC.

The chain is built from TRBV19 and TRBJ2-7; 7 bases match TRBD2. The germline CDR1 and CDR2 sequences are LNHDA and SQIVND (reference sequence). Losses at the gene ends were 5 bases for V and 5 bases for J; bases not matched to a gene: 6. This CDR3 spans 13 amino acids. The CDR3 nucleotides are TGTGCCAGTAGTTTCCGGGGGGTCAACGAGCAGTACTTC. Translation: CASSFRGVNEQYF.

The V gene is TRBV27, the J gene TRBJ2-2, with TRBD2 identical over 11 bases. This CDR3 has 16 amino acids. Germline assignment: CDR1 MNHEY and CDR2 SMNVEV (reference sequence). The V gene end was trimmed by 5 bases and the J gene end by 3 bases; junction bases not matched to a gene: 5. The CDR3 region is CASSPLAGGYTGELFF. Written as DNA, the CDR3 is TGTGCCAGCAGTCCCCTAGCGGGGGGCTACACCGGGGAGCTGTTTTTT.

Only one count was recorded for this clone. The genes are TRBV3-1 (or the pseudogene TRBV3-2) and TRBJ2-3, with TRBD2 identical over 9 bases. Germline V gives CDR1 LGHDT, CDR2 YNNKEL (reference sequence). The CDR3 consists of 16 residues. V trimming: 2 bases; J trimming: 4 bases; junction bases outside the gene matches: 7. The CDR3 DNA sequence: TGTGCCAGCAGCCAAAGTTCCAGCGGGGGGTCAGATACGCAGTATTTT. Amino acid sequence: CASSQSSSGGSDTQYF.